The 21 T cell receptor beta chains reported below all come from one sample, sequenced in a study of T-cell memory formation after mild COVID-19. TCRdb processed the 5' RACE reads anew with MiXCR; each CDR3 protein has one entry. The data show fewer than 400,000 distinct CDR3 sequences, over 10% seen once. The specimen sequenced was PBMCs or a T cell subset sorted from them (not recorded which). Receptor source: a man aged 18 to 35 who had mild COVID-19 (a few samples of this study predate the infection). Cell type and time point are not known.

A few counts support this clonotype. The chain links TRBV4-3 to TRBJ2-7; 10 bases match TRBD1. V lost 0 bases to trimming and J lost 5 bases; unmatched junction nucleotides: 10. Germline values: CDR1 LGHNA, CDR2 YSLEER. This CDR3 is 17 amino acids long. CDR3 sequence (DNA): TGCGCCAGCAGCCAAGATCCGGGGGGACAGGGGAACCACGAGCAGTACTTC. Translating it yields CASSQDPGGQGNHEQYF.

The chain uses TRBV5-5 and TRBJ2-7; D is ambiguous. The V end lost 2 bases, the J end lost 2 bases, and 8 bases lay between the germline ends. Germline V gene data show CDR1 as SGHKS and CDR2 as YYEKEE (reference sequence). The CDR3 consists of 13 residues. The CDR3 DNA sequence: TGTGCCAGCAGCTTTAACGGAGCCTACGAGCAGTACGTC. Translated: CASSFNGAYEQYV.

This clonotype has only a few counts. This sequence joins TRBV7-9 and TRBJ2-7; tentatively, D is TRBD1 (6 bases). The ends were cut back, 2 bases at V and 0 bases at J, with 11 bases in the middle. The V gene's germline CDR1 is SEHNR and CDR2 FQNEAQ (reference sequence). This CDR3 spans 15 amino acids. CDR3 DNA: TGTGCCAGCAGCTTACAGTGGACAGACTCCTACGAGCAGTACGTC. The encoded protein is CASSLQWTDSYEQYV.

A few counts support this clonotype. The CDR3 protein is CASSQGTETNYGYTF. In DNA form, the CDR3 reads TGCGCCAGCAGCCAAGGGACAGAGACTAACTATGGCTACACCTTC. The rearrangement uses TRBV4-1 and TRBJ1-2; D may be TRBD1 (6 bases). Germline CDR1 and CDR2: MGHRA and YSYEKL. Deletions cut 1 base from V and 0 bases from J, with 9 bases between. The CDR3 extends over 15 amino acids.

There are a few counts of this clonotype. The chain uses TRBV7-2 and TRBJ2-1; no definite D call. Looked up from germline, CDR1 is SGHTA and CDR2 is FQGNSA. With 4 bases removed from V and 3 bases from J, the gap between germline ends came to 10 bases. This CDR3 spans 14 amino acids. The CDR3 sequence: CASSSRPFYNEQFF. The CDR3 coding sequence is TGTGCCAGCAGCTCCCGCCCGTTCTACAATGAGCAGTTCTTC.

This clonotype was counted only a few times. The V call is TRBV6-5, the J call TRBJ1-5, with D unresolved. The CDR3 sequence is 17 residues long. V was cut by 0 bases and J by 1 base, with 13 bases left in between. Germline CDR1 and CDR2: MNHEY and SVGAGI. In DNA form, the CDR3 reads TGTGCCAGCAGTTACTCGATTGGCGGGTACAGCAATCAGCCCCAGCATTTT. Translating it yields CASSYSIGGYSNQPQHF.

The chain has TRBV5-6 and TRBJ1-5, with 7 bases matching TRBD1. The CDR3 loop spans 15 amino acids. CDR1 is SGHDT and CDR2 is YYEEEE in the germline V gene. V lost 4 bases and J lost 7; bases outside the gene matches: 11. The CDR3 loop reads CASSRKGTVTQPQHF. In DNA, the CDR3 is TGTGCCAGCAGCCGGAAGGGGACAGTGACCCAGCCCCAGCATTTT. The variable domain in full, completed from reference TRBV5-6 and TRBJ1-5, reads DAGVTQSPTHLIKTRGQQVTLRCSPKSGHDTVSWYQQALGQGPQFIFQYYEEEERQRGNFPDRFSGHQFPNYSSELNVNALLLGDSALYLCASSRKGTVTQPQHFGDGTRLSIL.

This clonotype was counted only a few times. The chain links TRBV7-2 to TRBJ2-1; the D is unclear. Trimming removed 1 base from V and 2 bases from J, with 6 bases in between. This CDR3 has 14 amino acids. Germline CDR1 SGHTA, CDR2 FQGNSA. Written as DNA, the CDR3 is TGTGCCAGCAGCTTAGGGGTTACCTACAATGAGCAGTTCTTC. This gives the protein CASSLGVTYNEQFF.

In this sample, this clonotype turned up a few times. This chain joins TRBV4-1 and TRBJ1-3, with unresolved D. In germline, CDR1 is MGHRA, CDR2 YSYEKL. Trimming pared 0 bases from V and 4 bases from J, leaving 4 bases between. The length of the CDR3 is 13 residues. The CDR3 DNA sequence: TGCGCCAGCAGCCAAGATGCCGGAAACACCATATATTTT. Its protein product is CASSQDAGNTIYF.

This clonotype appeared a few times. This chain uses TRBV6-1 with TRBJ1-5, with D tentatively TRBD1 (5 bases). The germline V gene has CDR1 MNHNS and CDR2 SASEGT. The CDR3 extends over 16 amino acids. The ends were cut back, 2 bases at V and 3 bases at J, with 14 bases in the middle. CDR3 protein: CASSEPGRGFNQPQHF. CDR3 coding DNA: TGTGCCAGCAGTGAACCGGGACGGGGATTCAATCAGCCCCAGCATTTT.

The sample holds a few counts of this clonotype. This sequence joins TRBV29-1 and TRBJ1-2; TRBD1 agrees at 7 bases. This CDR3 comprises 13 residues. The V and J ends lost 7 bases and 8 bases, in that order; junction bases with no gene match: 13. Germline values: CDR1 SQVTM, CDR2 ANQGSEA. CDR3 in DNA: TGCAGCGCGGGAGGGGGCCTCTCGGGCGGCTACACCTTC. Translated, it gives CSAGGGLSGGYTF.

The gene calls are TRBV20-1 and TRBJ1-5; D is undetermined. Trimming pared 6 bases from V and 2 bases from J, leaving 14 bases between. The CDR3 has 14 residues. Germline V gene lookup returns CDR1 DFQATT and CDR2 SNEGSKA (reference sequence). CDR3 nucleotides: TGCAGTGCCAGCACGAATCGGGGCAATCAGCCCCAGCATTTT. Its translation: CSASTNRGNQPQHF.

This chain joins TRBV9 and TRBJ1-2; TRBD1 aligns across 9 bases. The V gene's germline CDR1 is SGDLS and CDR2 YYNGEE. The length of the CDR3 is 15 residues. Unmatched junction bases numbered 11, after V lost 3 bases and J lost 8 bases. Written as DNA, the CDR3 is TGTGCCAGCAGCGCTCGACAGGGGGTCTTTCGAGGCTACACCTTC. Protein: CASSARQGVFRGYTF.

CDR3 loop: CASSPDRAYEQFF. The CDR3 bases are TGCGCCAGCAGCCCCGACAGGGCTTATGAGCAGTTCTTC. This chain links TRBV5-1 with TRBJ2-1; TRBD1 aligns across 7 bases. The CDR3 is 13 residues long. V lost 4 bases to trimming and J lost 8 bases; unmatched junction nucleotides: 6. The germline V gene encodes CDR1 SGHRS and CDR2 YFSETQ.

V usage is TRBV3-1 and J usage is TRBJ2-2; 12 bases fit TRBD2. The germline V gene encodes CDR1 LGHDT and CDR2 YNNKEL (reference sequence). This CDR3 spans 16 amino acids. Trimming took 1 base from V and 6 from J; bases not matched to a gene: 3. CDR3 coding DNA: TGTGCCAGCAGCCAAGGACTAGCGGGGGAATCCGGGGAGCTGTTTTTT. Its translation is CASSQGLAGESGELFF.

The chain employs TRBV7-2 and TRBJ2-5; a possible D gene is TRBD2 (5 bases). Germline V lookup: CDR1 SGHTA, CDR2 FQGNSA. V dropped 8 bases and J dropped 0 bases, with 10 bases sitting between them. There are 13 residues in the CDR3. The CDR3 DNA is TGTGCCAGCCTGGACTCGAACCAAGAGACCCAGTACTTC. Its protein product is CASLDSNQETQYF.

CDR3: CASSLAGASGSSNEQFF. The CDR3 nucleotides read TGCGCCAGCAGCTTGGCTGGGGCTAGCGGGTCTAGCAATGAGCAGTTCTTC. The chain carries TRBV5-1 and TRBJ2-1; 8 bases fit TRBD2. V lost 0 bases and J lost 6; bases outside the gene matches: 11. Germline assignment: CDR1 SGHRS and CDR2 YFSETQ. This CDR3 is built from 17 residues.

This clonotype has more than one count but fewer than ten. The chain combines TRBV4-3 with TRBJ2-2; no clear D. With 0 bases removed from V and 6 bases from J, the gap between germline ends came to 14 bases. This CDR3 has 16 residues. Germline values: CDR1 LGHNA, CDR2 YSLEER. CDR3 bases: TGCGCCAGCAGCCAAGATAGGTCTGGTAGTCCCGGGGAGCTGTTTTTT. Its translation is CASSQDRSGSPGELFF.

This clonotype was seen only a few times. The V call is TRBV7-2, the J call TRBJ2-4, with TRBD2 as a possible D gene (7 bases). There are 13 residues in the CDR3. Germline values: CDR1 SGHTA, CDR2 FQGNSA. V was cut by 5 bases and J by 7 bases, with 12 bases left in between. The CDR3 protein is CASSGRGGNIQYF. In nucleotides, the CDR3 is TGTGCCAGCAGCGGGAGGGGGGGTAACATTCAGTACTTC.

The rearrangement uses TRBV4-1 and TRBJ1-2, with D unclear. Between the trimmed V and J ends, which lost 4 bases and 2 bases, there was a span of 11 bases. The CDR3 sequence is 14 residues long. Germline-derived CDR1 and CDR2 are MGHRA and YSYEKL. In DNA, the CDR3 is TGCGCCAGCAGCCGGAGCCTAGGAAACTATGGCTACACCTTC. Its translation is CASSRSLGNYGYTF.

This clonotype has just a few counts. This chain's CDR3 is CASSLETGPEQFF. For the CDR3, the DNA is TGTGCCAGCAGCTTAGAAACTGGCCCCGAGCAGTTCTTC. The V and J genes are TRBV7-2 and TRBJ2-1; the D is unclear. The CDR3 covers 13 residues. Germline V CDR1 and CDR2: SGHTA, FQGNSA. V lost 1 base, J lost 10 bases, and 11 bases lay in between.